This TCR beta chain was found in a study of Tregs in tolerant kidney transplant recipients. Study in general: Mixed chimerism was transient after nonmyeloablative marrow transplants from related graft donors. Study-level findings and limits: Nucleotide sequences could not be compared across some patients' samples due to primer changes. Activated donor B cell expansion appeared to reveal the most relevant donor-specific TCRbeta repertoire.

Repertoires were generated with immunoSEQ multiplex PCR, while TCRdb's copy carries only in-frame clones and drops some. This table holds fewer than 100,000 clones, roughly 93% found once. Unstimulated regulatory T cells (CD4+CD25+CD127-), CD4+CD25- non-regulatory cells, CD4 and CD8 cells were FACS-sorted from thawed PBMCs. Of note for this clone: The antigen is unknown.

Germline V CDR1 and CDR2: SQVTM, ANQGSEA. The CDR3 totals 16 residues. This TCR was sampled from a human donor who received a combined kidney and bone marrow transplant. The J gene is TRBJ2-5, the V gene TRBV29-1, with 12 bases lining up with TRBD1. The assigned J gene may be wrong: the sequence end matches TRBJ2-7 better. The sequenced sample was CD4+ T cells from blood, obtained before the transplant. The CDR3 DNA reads TGCAGCGTTGAAGGGGCCGGGACAGGGGGCTTTTACGAGCAGTACTTC. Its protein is CSVEGAGTGGFYEQYF.